The sequence of this T cell receptor (beta chain) was determined in a study of beta chain features in type 1 diabetes (dated by TCRdb to the late 2010s). Turning to the overall study: Mean age, gender distribution, total cell number and subset yield were not different between patients and healthy donors. The study compared the TCRB repertoires of sorted circulating CD4+ T cell subsets in recently diagnosed type 1 diabetes patients with those in matched healthy donors. Regulatory and stem cell-like memory subsets were isolated from only 8 patients and about 8 healthy donors, whereas naive and central memory subsets came from all 30 or so donors. A total of around 110,000,000 sorted cells were examined across all samples, and RNA yield correlated strongly with the number of cells per subset.

The table lists this clone with a few counts. What this receptor recognizes is not known. It has no much larger one-base neighbor in the sample; base qualities were not kept. All of the isolated RNA was reverse transcribed with the High Capacity cDNA Reverse Transcription Kit, so expressed TCRB transcripts were sequenced. Naive, central memory and regulatory T cell samples underwent deep immunoSEQ sequencing, averaging about 3.57 million total reads per sample. Sorted cells were lysed in RLT buffer, and RNA was extracted using DNase-treated RNeasy Micro or Mini kits according to cell number. Each cell subset was processed separately to prevent cross-contamination, with patient and healthy donor samples processed together. Using the immunoSEQ multiplex PCR, TCRB sequences were amplified from cDNA into 87-bp fragments spanning the CDR3 region. The amplicons were sequenced using the Illumina HiSeq platform. Per the authors' processing: Synthetic template baselines were used to correct PCR bias computationally, reads within Hamming distance 2 were collapsed together, and singletons that could not be merged were discarded. Reads were aligned to IMGT to assign V, D and J genes, CDR3 length, and insertions or deletions at six rearrangement sites. Within each subset, clonotype counts were normalized to sorted cell number, and only after that were true diversity and Gini coefficients computed with the tcR R package. The overlap coefficient, calculated on TCRB nucleotide sequences, was used to measure repertoire sharing. Held by TCRdb, this immuneACCESS table contains in-frame sequences only and omits some clones. Under half of the omission traces to an unresolved V gene where checked; the cause of the rest is unknown. Clone size and V and J calls were adopted from that table, with D and trimming inferred from the DNA. This sample gives over 150,000 clones in total; 10% of them show up just once. The top ten clonotypes cover around 0.5% of the sample.

Each donor gave one peripheral blood draw, averaging about 120 mL, which was collected into heparinised tubes. A BD FACSAria II was used to sort naive, central memory, regulatory and stem cell-like memory CD4+ T cells with a panel that included CD45RO, CCR7, CD25, CD127, CD95 and CD27. All sorted populations exceeded 95% purity. PBMCs were isolated immediately by Lymphoprep density gradient centrifugation and stained directly without culture. So that batch effects would be minimized, each experiment stained and sorted samples in pairs, pairing one healthy donor with one patient. Overall study outcomes, separate from this receptor: Shorter templates might be favored by PCR, yet because patient and control samples were amplified and corrected together, any such skew would affect both groups equally. Because cDNA rather than genomic DNA was sequenced, highly expressing activated cells could have been over-represented, although no difference in activation and CD3 levels was found between groups. At VDJ recombination sites, patients with type 1 diabetes made fewer insertions and deleted more nucleotides, a pattern implying thymic rearrangement abnormalities. Only small numbers of individuals were included in the HLA sub-analyses, which left unresolved whether HLA type had any influence on TCRB rearrangement. Naive, central memory and regulatory TCRB repertoires appeared to be more similar among patients than among healthy donors. Type 1 diabetes patients showed a moderate but significant shortening of TCRB CDR3 length in all four CD4+ subsets.

Sequenced material: central memory CD4+ T cells from blood. This receptor was obtained from a man younger than 40 with type 1 diabetes.

The encoded CDR3 is CASNLRVTNYGYTF. The DNA sequence follows: TGTGCCAGCAATCTTCGTGTAACTAACTATGGCTACACCTTC. The chain links TRBV6-1 with TRBJ1-2, with the D gene call left open. Taken from cysteine to phenylalanine, the CDR3 has 14 residues. Only the CDR3 portion is preserved as DNA: 42 bases, with reading frame beginning at the first base. The germline V gene encodes CDR1 MNHNS and CDR2 SASEGT. V drops 7 bases and J drops 0 bases, leaving 12 bases in between.